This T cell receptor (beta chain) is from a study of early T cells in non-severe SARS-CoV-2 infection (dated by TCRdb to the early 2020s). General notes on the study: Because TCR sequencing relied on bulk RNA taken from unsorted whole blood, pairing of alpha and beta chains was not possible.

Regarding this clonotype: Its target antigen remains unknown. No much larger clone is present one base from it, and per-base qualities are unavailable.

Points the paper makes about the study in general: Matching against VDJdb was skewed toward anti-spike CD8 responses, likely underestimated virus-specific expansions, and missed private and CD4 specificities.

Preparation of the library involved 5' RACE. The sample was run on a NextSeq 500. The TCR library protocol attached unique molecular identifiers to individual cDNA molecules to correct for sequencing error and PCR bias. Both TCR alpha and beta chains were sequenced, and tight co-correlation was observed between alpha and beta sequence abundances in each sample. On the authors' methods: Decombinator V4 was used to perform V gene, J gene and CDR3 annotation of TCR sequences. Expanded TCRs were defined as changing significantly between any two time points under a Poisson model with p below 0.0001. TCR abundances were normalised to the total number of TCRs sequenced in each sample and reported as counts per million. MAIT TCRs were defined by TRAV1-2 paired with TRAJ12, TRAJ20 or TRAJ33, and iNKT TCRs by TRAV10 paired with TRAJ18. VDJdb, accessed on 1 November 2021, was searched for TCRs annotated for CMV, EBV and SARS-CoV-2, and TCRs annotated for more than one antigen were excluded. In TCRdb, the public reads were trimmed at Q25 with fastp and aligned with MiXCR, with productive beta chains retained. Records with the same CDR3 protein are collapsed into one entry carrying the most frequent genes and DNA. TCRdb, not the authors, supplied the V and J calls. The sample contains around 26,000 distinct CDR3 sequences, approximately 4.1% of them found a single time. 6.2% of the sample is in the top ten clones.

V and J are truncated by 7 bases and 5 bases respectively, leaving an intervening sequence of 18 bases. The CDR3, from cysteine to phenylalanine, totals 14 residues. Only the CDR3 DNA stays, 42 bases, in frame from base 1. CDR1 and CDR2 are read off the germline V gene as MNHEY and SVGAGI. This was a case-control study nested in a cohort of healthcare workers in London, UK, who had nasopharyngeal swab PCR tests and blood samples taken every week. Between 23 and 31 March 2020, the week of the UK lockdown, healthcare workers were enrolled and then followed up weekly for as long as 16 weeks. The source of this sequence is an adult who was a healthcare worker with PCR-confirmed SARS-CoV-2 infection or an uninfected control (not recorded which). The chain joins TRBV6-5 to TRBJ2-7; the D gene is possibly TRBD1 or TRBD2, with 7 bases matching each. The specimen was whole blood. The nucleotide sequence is TGTGCCAGCACCGGGCAGGGGGGGGCAGACGAGCAGTACTTC. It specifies CASTGQGGADEQYF.